This TCR beta chain was profiled in a study of blood T cells in healthy people across ages. Researchers collected about 9.1 milliliters of peripheral blood from every single donor. The CDR3 is 16 residues long. Germline V gene lookup returns CDR1 SQVTM and CDR2 ANQGSEA. Unmatched junction bases numbered 19, after V lost 7 bases and J lost 7 bases. Broader study findings: Age advanced and TCR beta diversity per million T cells fell, roughly linearly. As naive T cell percentage varied, TCR beta diversity correlated strongly with it. Long-lived donors had more naive CD4+ cells and higher diversity than aged donors.

Then a second PCR, running roughly 7 to 11 cycles, was carried out with a sample-barcoded 5' primer and a J-beta primer mix. TCRdb reanalysed the 5' RACE reads using MiXCR and keeps one entry per CDR3 protein. The sample includes about 1.6 million distinct CDR3 sequences, around 36% of them seen just once. This clonotype occurred a few times. Its antigen is currently unknown. What was sequenced was blood. The clonotype was recovered from a woman aged 25 to 45 in good health. This chain joins TRBV29-1 and TRBJ2-1, with 7 bases lining up with TRBD1. CDR3 residues: CSAQILRGSGGNEQFF. CDR3 bases: TGCAGCGCGCAGATACTCAGGGGTTCAGGGGGTAATGAGCAGTTCTTC.